Shown below are 15 T cell receptor beta chains from a single sample sequenced in a study of shared clonotypes between healthy human individuals. Produced via immunoSEQ multiplex PCR; TCRdb's table is partial and in-frame only. The sample lists more than 2 million clones; around 95% were seen once. The sequencing input was naive CD4+ T cells sorted from blood. Described subset: CD45RA+ positively selected. The receptors shown here come from a man between 18 and 29 years old in good health.

V gene TRBV27 combines with J gene TRBJ1-4, with D perhaps matching TRBD1 (5 bases). The CDR3 loop spans 16 amino acids. V lost 6 bases and J lost 2, with 16 bases in between. The germline V gene has CDR1 MNHEY and CDR2 SMNVEV (reference sequence). Here the CDR3 reads CASRPRGEGTNEKLFF. The CDR3 bases are TGTGCCAGCAGGCCTCGGGGGGAGGGGACTAATGAAAAACTGTTTTTT.

The rearrangement joins TRBV29-1 to TRBJ2-3; TRBD2 matches at 8 bases. Trimming cost V 6 bases and J 14 bases; bases outside gene matches: 10. CDR1 and CDR2 (germline): SQVTM, ANQGSEA. The CDR3 length is 11 residues. CDR3 sequence reads: CSVDLAGPLYF. The CDR3 coding sequence is TGCAGCGTCGACTTAGCGGGGCCACTGTATTTT.

V gene TRBV2 combines with J gene TRBJ2-7; 8 bases map to TRBD2. J was trimmed by 2 bases and V by 1 base; bases with no gene match: 4. Germline values: CDR1 SNHLY, CDR2 FYNNEI. This CDR3 contains 15 residues. The CDR3, as DNA: TGTGCCAGCAGTGAAGGTGCGGGGGGAACCTACGAGCAGTACTTC. This codes for CASSEGAGGTYEQYF. Supplemented by reference TRBV2 and TRBJ2-7, the full variable domain reads EPEVTQTPSHQVTQMGQEVILRCVPISNHLYFYWYRQILGQKVEFLVSFYNNEISEKSEIFDDQFSVERPDGSNFTLKIRSTKLEDSAMYFCASSEGAGGTYEQYFGPGTRLTVT.

In nucleotides, the CDR3 is TGCGCCAGCAGCCCCGAGGGGACAGGGTTGGATCAGCCCCAGCATTTT. Translation: CASSPEGTGLDQPQHF. V gene TRBV4-1 combines with J gene TRBJ1-5; 9 nucleotides agree with TRBD1. There are 16 residues in the CDR3. CDR1 MGHRA and CDR2 YSYEKL come from the germline V gene. The junction had 9 bases not matched to a gene; V was cut back by 4 bases and J by 5 bases.

The rearrangement links TRBV15 to TRBJ2-7, with 13 bases fitting TRBD2. CDR1 is LNHNV, CDR2 YYDKDF, per germline (reference sequence). The CDR3 spans 15 residues. Trimming cost V 1 base and J 6 bases; bases outside gene matches: 3. DNA of the CDR3: TGTGCCACCAGCAGAGGGACTAGCGGGAGTACCGAGCAGTACTTC. This translates into CATSRGTSGSTEQYF. Using reference TRBV15 and TRBJ2-7 for the parts outside the CDR3, the full variable domain is DAMVIQNPRYQVTQFGKPVTLSCSQTLNHNVMYWYQQKSSQAPKLLFHYYDKDFNNEADTPDNFQSRRPNTSFCFLDIRSPGLGDTAMYLCATSRGTSGSTEQYFGPGTRLTVT.

The V call is TRBV25-1, the J call TRBJ1-2; TRBD1 agrees at 10 bases. The germline gives CDR1 MGHDK, CDR2 SYGVNS. The length of the CDR3 is 14 residues. With 5 bases clipped from V and 6 bases from J, the junction kept 6 bases outside the gene matches. This CDR3 reads CASSWFGQGDGYTF. Here the CDR3 DNA reads TGTGCCAGCAGTTGGTTCGGACAGGGGGATGGCTACACCTTC.

The CDR3 here is CASSPHGAGGPPGNEQFF. In DNA, the CDR3 is TGCGCCAGCAGCCCCCACGGGGCGGGAGGGCCTCCCGGCAATGAGCAGTTCTTC. The V gene is TRBV4-1, the J gene TRBJ2-1, with 9 bases fitting TRBD2. Germline values: CDR1 MGHRA, CDR2 YSYEKL. The CDR3 is 18 amino acids. V dropped 4 bases and J dropped 6; count of bases not matched to a gene: 16.

On this clone itself: The same CDR3 can be traced to other DNA sequences in this sample. The chain couples TRBV5-1 to TRBJ1-2; D remains ambiguous. The CDR3 has 12 residues. Trimming cost V 0 bases and J 3 bases, with 3 bases left between them. Germline V gives CDR1 SGHRS, CDR2 YFSETQ. CDR3 region: CASSLDDYGYTF. The CDR3 DNA follows: TGCGCCAGCAGCTTGGATGACTATGGCTACACCTTC. The variable domain in full, with the rest retrieved from reference TRBV5-1 and TRBJ1-2, is KAGVTQTPRYLIKTRGQQVTLSCSPISGHRSVSWYQQTPGQGLQFLFEYFSETQRNKGNFPGRFSGRQFSNSRSEMNVSTLELGDSALYLCASSLDDYGYTFGSGTRLTVV.

This rearrangement joins TRBV2 to TRBJ2-7, with D perhaps matching TRBD2 (6 bases). Germline CDR1 reads SNHLY; CDR2 reads FYNNEI. The CDR3 is 16 amino acids. V was pared by 3 bases and J by 4 bases, with 19 bases between. In DNA, the CDR3 is TGTGCCAGCAGTGAGCTGGGTCGGACGGGGACTTACGAGCAGTACTTC. This sequence encodes CASSELGRTGTYEQYF.

This chain uses TRBV9 with TRBJ2-1; D is unresolved. Trimming took 5 bases from V and 12 from J, leaving 24 bases between them. This CDR3 is 15 amino acids long. Germline V lookup: CDR1 SGDLS, CDR2 YYNGEE. For the CDR3, the DNA is TGTGCCAGCAGGCGTGTGGCGTATCCTAGACTGGGGCAGTTCTTC. Amino acid sequence: CASRRVAYPRLGQFF. Full variable domain (outside the CDR3, taken from reference TRBV9 and TRBJ2-1): DSGVTQTPKHLITATGQRVTLRCSPRSGDLSVYWYQQSLDQGLQFLIQYYNGEERAKGNILERFSAQQFPDLHSELNLSSLELGDSALYFCASRRVAYPRLGQFFGPGTRLTVL.

This chain links TRBV29-1 with TRBJ2-7; D is ambiguous. V was pared by 7 bases and J by 7 bases, with 17 bases between. Germline V gene sequence: CDR1 SQVTM, CDR2 ANQGSEA. The CDR3 spans 12 residues. The CDR3 region is CSEKTAVGEQYF. In nucleotides, the CDR3 is TGCAGCGAAAAAACCGCCGTTGGGGAGCAGTACTTC.

The V gene is TRBV5-1, the J gene TRBJ1-4; D possibly corresponds to TRBD1 (5 bases). The germline V gene has CDR1 SGHRS and CDR2 YFSETQ. CDR3 length equals 14 residues. V was shortened by 6 bases and J by 8 bases, with 17 bases between the two germline ends. CDR3 bases: TGCGCCAGCACTCCCGGGGGTAGGGGCGAAAAACTGTTTTTT. Its translation: CASTPGGRGEKLFF.

The chain couples TRBV7-2 to TRBJ2-1; no firm D call. Deletions cut 2 bases from V and 6 bases from J, with 11 bases between. This CDR3 contains 14 residues. Germline CDR1 reads SGHTA; CDR2 reads FQGNSA. As DNA, the CDR3 is TGTGCCAGCAGCTTAACGTCATTGGGCAATGAGCAGTTCTTC. Encoded protein: CASSLTSLGNEQFF.

The V gene is TRBV30, the J gene TRBJ1-1; 8 bases are shared with TRBD1. The V and J ends lost 1 base and 5 bases, in that order; junction bases with no gene match: 6. CDR1 is GTSNPN and CDR2 is SVGIG in the germline V gene (reference sequence). CDR3 size: 14 residues. The CDR3 sequence: CAWSGTGGRTEAFF. The CDR3, as DNA: TGTGCCTGGAGTGGAACAGGGGGGAGAACTGAAGCTTTCTTT.

The chain employs TRBV7-3 and TRBJ2-2; D is perhaps TRBD2 (7 bases). Germline assignment: CDR1 SGHTA and CDR2 FQGTGA. V was pared by 4 bases and J by 2 bases, with 11 bases between. The CDR3 contains 15 residues. CDR3: CASSSGGPNTGELFF. CDR3 sequence (DNA): TGTGCCAGCAGCTCCGGGGGGCCCAACACCGGGGAGCTGTTTTTT.